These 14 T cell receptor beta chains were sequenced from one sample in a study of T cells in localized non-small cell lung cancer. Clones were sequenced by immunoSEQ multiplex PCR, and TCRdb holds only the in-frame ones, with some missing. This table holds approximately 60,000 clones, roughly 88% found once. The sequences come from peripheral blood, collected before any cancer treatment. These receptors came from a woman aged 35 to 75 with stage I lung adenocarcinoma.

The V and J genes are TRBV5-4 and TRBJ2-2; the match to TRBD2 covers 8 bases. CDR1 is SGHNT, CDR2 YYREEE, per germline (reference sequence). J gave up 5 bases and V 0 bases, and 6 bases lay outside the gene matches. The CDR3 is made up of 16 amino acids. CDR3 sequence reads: CASSLGGSGGTGELFF. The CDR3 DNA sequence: TGTGCCAGCAGCTTGGGTGGATCGGGAGGGACCGGGGAGCTGTTTTTT.

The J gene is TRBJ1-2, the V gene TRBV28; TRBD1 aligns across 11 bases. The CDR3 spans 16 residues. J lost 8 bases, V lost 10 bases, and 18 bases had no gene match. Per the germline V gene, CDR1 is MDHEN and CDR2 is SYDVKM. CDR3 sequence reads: CATPGGTGGKNQGYTF. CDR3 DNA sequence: TGTGCCACCCCCGGCGGGACAGGGGGAAAGAATCAGGGCTACACCTTC.

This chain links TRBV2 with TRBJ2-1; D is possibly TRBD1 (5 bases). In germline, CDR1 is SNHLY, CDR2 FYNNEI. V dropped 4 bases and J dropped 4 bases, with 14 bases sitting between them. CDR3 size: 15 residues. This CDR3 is CASSVDTVTYNEQFF. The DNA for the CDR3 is TGTGCCAGCAGTGTGGACACTGTTACTTACAATGAGCAGTTCTTC.

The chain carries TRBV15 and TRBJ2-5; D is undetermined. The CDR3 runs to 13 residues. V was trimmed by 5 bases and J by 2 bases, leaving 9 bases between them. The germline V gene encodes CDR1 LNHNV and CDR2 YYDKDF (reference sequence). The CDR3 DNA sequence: TGTGCCACCAGCGTGTCAGGACAAGAGACCCAGTACTTC. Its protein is CATSVSGQETQYF.

The CDR3 sequence: CASSGSGQNTGELFF. In DNA form, the CDR3 reads TGCGCCAGCAGCGGGAGCGGGCAGAACACCGGGGAGCTGTTTTTT. The chain carries TRBV5-1 and TRBJ2-2, with D maybe TRBD2 (6 bases). The CDR3 covers 15 residues. Germline values: CDR1 SGHRS, CDR2 YFSETQ. V was trimmed by 4 bases and J by 1 base, leaving 11 bases between them.

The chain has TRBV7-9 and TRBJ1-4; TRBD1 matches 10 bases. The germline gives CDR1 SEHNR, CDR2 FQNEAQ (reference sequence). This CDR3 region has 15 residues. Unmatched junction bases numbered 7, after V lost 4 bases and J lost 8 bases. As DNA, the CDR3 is TGTGCCAGCAGCTCGTCCGGGACAGGGGACGAAAAACTGTTTTTT. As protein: CASSSSGTGDEKLFF.

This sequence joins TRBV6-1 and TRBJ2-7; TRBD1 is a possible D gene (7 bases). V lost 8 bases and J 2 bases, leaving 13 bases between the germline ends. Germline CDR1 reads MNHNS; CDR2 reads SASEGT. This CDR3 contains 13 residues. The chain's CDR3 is CASSQGEAYEQYF. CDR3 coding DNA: TGTGCCAGCTCCCAGGGGGAGGCCTACGAGCAGTACTTC.

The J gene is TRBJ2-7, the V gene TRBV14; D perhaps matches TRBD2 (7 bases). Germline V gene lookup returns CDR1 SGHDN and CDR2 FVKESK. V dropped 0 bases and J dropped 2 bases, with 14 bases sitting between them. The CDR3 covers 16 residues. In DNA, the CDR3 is TGTGCCAGCAGCCAAGATTACGGGGGGCCCACCTACGAGCAGTACTTC. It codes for CASSQDYGGPTYEQYF.

The CDR3 nucleotides are TGTGCCAGCAGCCGGACCCTACTAGCGGGGTACCAAGAGACCCAGTACTTC. Translation: CASSRTLLAGYQETQYF. V is TRBV7-8 and J is TRBJ2-5; 10 nucleotides match TRBD2. The ends lost 5 bases at V and 0 bases at J; junction bases unmatched: 9. Per germline, CDR1 SGHVS and CDR2 FQNEAQ. This CDR3 is built from 17 residues. The whole variable domain, remainder taken from reference TRBV7-8 and TRBJ2-5, is GAGVSQSPRYKVAKRGQDVALRCDPISGHVSLFWYQQALGQGPEFLTYFQNEAQLDKSGLPSDRFFAERPEGSVSTLKIQRTQQEDSAVYLCASSRTLLAGYQETQYFGPGTRLLVL.

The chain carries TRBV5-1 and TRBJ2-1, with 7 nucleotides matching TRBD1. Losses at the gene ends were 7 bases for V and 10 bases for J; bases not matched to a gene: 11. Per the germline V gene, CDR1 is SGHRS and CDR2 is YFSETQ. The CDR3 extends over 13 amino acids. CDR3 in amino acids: CASGTALQNEQFF. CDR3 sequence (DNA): TGCGCCAGCGGGACAGCGCTACAAAACGAGCAGTTCTTC.

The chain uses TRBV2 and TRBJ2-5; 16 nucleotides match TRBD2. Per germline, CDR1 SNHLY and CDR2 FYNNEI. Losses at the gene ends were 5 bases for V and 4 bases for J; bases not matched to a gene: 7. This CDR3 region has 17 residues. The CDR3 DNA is TGTGCCAGCAGTTCCGGGACTAGCGGGGGGGTAAGAGAGACCCAGTACTTC. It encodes CASSSGTSGGVRETQYF. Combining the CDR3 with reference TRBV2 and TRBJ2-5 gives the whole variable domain EPEVTQTPSHQVTQMGQEVILRCVPISNHLYFYWYRQILGQKVEFLVSFYNNEISEKSEIFDDQFSVERPDGSNFTLKIRSTKLEDSAMYFCASSSGTSGGVRETQYFGPGTRLLVL.

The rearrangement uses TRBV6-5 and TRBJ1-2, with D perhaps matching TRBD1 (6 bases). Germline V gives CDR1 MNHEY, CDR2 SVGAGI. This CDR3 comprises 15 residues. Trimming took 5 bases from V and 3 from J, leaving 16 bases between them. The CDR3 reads CASSKDAKGDYGYTF. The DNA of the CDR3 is TGTGCCAGCAGTAAGGACGCCAAGGGGGACTATGGCTACACCTTC.

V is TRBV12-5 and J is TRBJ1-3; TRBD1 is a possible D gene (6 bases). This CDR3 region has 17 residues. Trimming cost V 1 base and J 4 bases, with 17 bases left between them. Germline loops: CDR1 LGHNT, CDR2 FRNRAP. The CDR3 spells CASGLGATGSPGNTIYF. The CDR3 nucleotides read TGTGCTAGTGGTTTGGGCGCGACAGGTTCTCCAGGAAACACCATATATTTT.

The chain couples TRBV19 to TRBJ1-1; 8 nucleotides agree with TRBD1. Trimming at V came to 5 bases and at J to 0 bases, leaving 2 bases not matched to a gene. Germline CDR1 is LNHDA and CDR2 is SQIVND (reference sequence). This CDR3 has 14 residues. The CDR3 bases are TGTGCCAGTAGTTACAGGGGGATGAACACTGAAGCTTTCTTT. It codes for CASSYRGMNTEAFF.